Each of the 8 T cell receptor beta chains below was sequenced from the same sample in a study of blood T cell repertoires in COVID-19. Produced via immunoSEQ multiplex PCR; TCRdb's table is partial and in-frame only. The sample holds roughly 52,000 clones; 89% are singletons and the top ten take around 18%. What was sequenced was peripheral blood. These receptors were obtained from a human donor in a cohort sampled during active COVID-19.

The rearrangement links TRBV7-3 to TRBJ2-1, with 8 bases fitting TRBD2. The CDR3 extends over 17 amino acids. Germline values: CDR1 SGHTA, CDR2 FQGTGA. V trimming: 5 bases; J trimming: 0 bases; junction bases outside the gene matches: 9. CDR3 amino acids: CASSPRARGDSYNEQFF. Here the CDR3 DNA reads TGTGCCAGCAGCCCCCGTGCGCGGGGGGACTCCTACAATGAGCAGTTCTTC.

The chain carries TRBV25-1 and TRBJ2-5; 7 bases fit TRBD1. Germline assignment: CDR1 MGHDK and CDR2 SYGVNS. The V and J ends lost 4 bases and 2 bases, in that order; junction bases with no gene match: 7. This CDR3 contains 15 residues. DNA for the CDR3: TGTGCCAGCAGTGTGGACAGGCTATTGCAAGAGACCCAGTACTTC. Translating it yields CASSVDRLLQETQYF.

The count of this clone is one. The chain carries TRBV7-9 and TRBJ2-1; TRBD1 might be the D (6 bases). Trimming left V 5 bases short and J 5 bases short, with 10 bases between. CDR1 and CDR2 (germline): SEHNR, FQNEAQ (reference sequence). CDR3 length: 13 residues. DNA of the CDR3: TGTGCCAGCAGCCTTAACAGGGACAATGAGCAGTTCTTC. Its translation is CASSLNRDNEQFF.

The chain employs TRBV27 and TRBJ1-1; D perhaps matches TRBD1 (6 bases). Trimming left V 5 bases short and J 0 bases short, with 19 bases between. The CDR3 loop spans 17 amino acids. Germline CDR1 reads MNHEY; CDR2 reads SMNVEV (reference sequence). CDR3 sequence (DNA): TGTGCCAGCAGTCCTCTTAGGGACACTTTGTTGAACACTGAAGCTTTCTTT. Its protein is CASSPLRDTLLNTEAFF.

The chain recombines TRBV10-3 with TRBJ1-1; D is possibly TRBD1 (5 bases). The CDR3 runs 13 residues. Trimming left V 5 bases short and J 0 bases short, with 7 bases between. Per the germline V gene, CDR1 is ENHRY and CDR2 is SYGVKD. CDR3 residues: CAISKQVNTEAFF. CDR3 sequence (DNA): TGTGCCATCAGTAAACAGGTGAACACTGAAGCTTTCTTT.

This rearrangement joins TRBV28 to TRBJ2-3; 10 nucleotides match TRBD2. Germline loops: CDR1 MDHEN, CDR2 SYDVKM. Unmatched junction bases numbered 6, after V lost 5 bases and J lost 1 base. This CDR3 contains 16 residues. DNA for the CDR3: TGTGCCAGCAGTCCATCCGGGACTAGCGGCACAGATACGCAGTATTTT. Protein sequence: CASSPSGTSGTDTQYF. The entire variable domain, with the rest obtained from reference TRBV28 and TRBJ2-3, is as follows: DVKVTQSSRYLVKRTGEKVFLECVQDMDHENMFWYRQDPGLGLRLIYFSYDVKMKEKGDIPEGYSVSREKKERFSLILESASTNQTSMYLCASSPSGTSGTDTQYFGPGTRLTVL.

The rearrangement links TRBV5-1 to TRBJ1-1; no clear D gene. CDR1 SGHRS and CDR2 YFSETQ come from the germline V gene. V lost 0 bases to trimming and J lost 1 base, with 7 bases between them. The CDR3 spans 14 residues. The CDR3 sequence: CASSLVGGNTEAFF. The CDR3 nucleotides read TGCGCCAGCAGCTTGGTGGGAGGGAACACTGAAGCTTTCTTT. The variable domain in full, with the rest retrieved from reference TRBV5-1 and TRBJ1-1, is KAGVTQTPRYLIKTRGQQVTLSCSPISGHRSVSWYQQTPGQGLQFLFEYFSETQRNKGNFPGRFSGRQFSNSRSEMNVSTLELGDSALYLCASSLVGGNTEAFFGQGTRLTVV.

J is TRBJ1-4 and V is TRBV19; D is perhaps TRBD1 (5 bases). This CDR3 comprises 15 residues. CDR1 and CDR2 (germline): LNHDA, SQIVND (reference sequence). The V end lost 6 bases, the J end lost 3 bases, and 14 bases lay between the germline ends. CDR3 residues: CASRMIGAANEKLFF. The CDR3 DNA reads TGTGCCAGTAGGATGATTGGGGCTGCTAATGAAAAACTGTTTTTT.